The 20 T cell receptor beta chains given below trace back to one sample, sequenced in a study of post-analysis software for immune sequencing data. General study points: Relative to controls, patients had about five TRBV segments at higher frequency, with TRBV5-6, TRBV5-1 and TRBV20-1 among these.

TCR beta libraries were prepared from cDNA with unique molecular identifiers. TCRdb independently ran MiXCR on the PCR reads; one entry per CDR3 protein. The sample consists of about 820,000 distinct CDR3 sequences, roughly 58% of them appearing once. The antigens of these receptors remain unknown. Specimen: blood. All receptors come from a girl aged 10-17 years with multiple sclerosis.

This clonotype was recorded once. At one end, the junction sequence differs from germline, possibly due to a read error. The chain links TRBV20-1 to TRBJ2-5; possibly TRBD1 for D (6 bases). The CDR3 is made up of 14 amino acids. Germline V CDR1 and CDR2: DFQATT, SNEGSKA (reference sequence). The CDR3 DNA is TGCGGTGCCCATGGACAGCACCTCCAAGAGACCCAGTACTTC. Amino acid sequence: CGAHGQHLQETQYF.

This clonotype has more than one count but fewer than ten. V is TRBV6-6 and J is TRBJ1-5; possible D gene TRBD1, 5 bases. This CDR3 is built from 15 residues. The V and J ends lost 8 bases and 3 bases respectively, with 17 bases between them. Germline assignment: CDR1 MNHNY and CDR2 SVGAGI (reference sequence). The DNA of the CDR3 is TGTGCCAGCGGAGTAAGGGGTGGTCTCAATCAGCCCCAGCATTTT. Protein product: CASGVRGGLNQPQHF.

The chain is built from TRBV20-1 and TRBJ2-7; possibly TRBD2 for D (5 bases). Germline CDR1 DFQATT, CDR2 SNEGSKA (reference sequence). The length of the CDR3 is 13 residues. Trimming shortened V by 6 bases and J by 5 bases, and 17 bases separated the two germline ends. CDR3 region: CSAHLRGSHEQYF. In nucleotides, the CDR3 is TGCAGTGCCCACCTACGGGGTAGTCACGAGCAGTACTTC.

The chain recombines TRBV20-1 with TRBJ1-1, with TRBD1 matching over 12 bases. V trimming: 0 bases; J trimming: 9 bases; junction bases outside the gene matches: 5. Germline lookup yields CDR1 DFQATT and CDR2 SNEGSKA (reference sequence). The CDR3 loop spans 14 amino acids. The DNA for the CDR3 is TGCAGTGCTAGAGATACGGGACAGGGGGCTCAAGCTTTCTTT. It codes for CSARDTGQGAQAFF.

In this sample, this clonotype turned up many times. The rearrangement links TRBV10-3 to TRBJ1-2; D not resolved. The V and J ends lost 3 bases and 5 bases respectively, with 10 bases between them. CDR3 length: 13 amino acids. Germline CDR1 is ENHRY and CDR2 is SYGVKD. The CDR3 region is CAISEEEVYGYTF. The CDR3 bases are TGTGCCATCAGTGAAGAGGAGGTTTATGGCTACACCTTC.

The CDR3 coding sequence is TGTGCCAGCAGTGAAGGGCCAGGGGGGTTAGGCTTCATTCAGTACTTC. Its protein is CASSEGPGGLGFIQYF. This rearrangement joins TRBV6-1 to TRBJ2-7, with D possibly being TRBD1 (7 bases). TRBJ2-4 matches the DNA end more closely, so the J call is doubtful. Germline loops: CDR1 MNHNS, CDR2 SASEGT. The length of the CDR3 is 16 residues.

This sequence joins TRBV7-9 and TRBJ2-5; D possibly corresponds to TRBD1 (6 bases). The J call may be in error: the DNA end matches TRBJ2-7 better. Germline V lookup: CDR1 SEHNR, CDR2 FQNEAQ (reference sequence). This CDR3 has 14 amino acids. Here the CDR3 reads CASSQLDSGYEQYF. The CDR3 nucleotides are TGTGCCAGCAGCCAACTGGACAGCGGCTACGAGCAGTACTTC.

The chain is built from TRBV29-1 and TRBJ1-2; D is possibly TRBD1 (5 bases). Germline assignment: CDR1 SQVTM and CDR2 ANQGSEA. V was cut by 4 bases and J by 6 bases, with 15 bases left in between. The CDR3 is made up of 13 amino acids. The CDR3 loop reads CSVGGRLRDGYTF. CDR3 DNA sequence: TGCAGCGTTGGGGGCAGGCTTAGAGATGGCTACACCTTC.

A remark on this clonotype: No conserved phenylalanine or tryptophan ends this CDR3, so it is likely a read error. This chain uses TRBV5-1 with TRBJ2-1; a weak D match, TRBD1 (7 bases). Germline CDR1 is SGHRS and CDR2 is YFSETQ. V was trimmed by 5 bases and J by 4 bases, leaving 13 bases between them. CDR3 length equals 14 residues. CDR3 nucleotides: TGCGCCAGCAGGGGGGGACAGAAATACAATGAGCAGTTCTGC. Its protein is CASRGGQKYNEQFC.

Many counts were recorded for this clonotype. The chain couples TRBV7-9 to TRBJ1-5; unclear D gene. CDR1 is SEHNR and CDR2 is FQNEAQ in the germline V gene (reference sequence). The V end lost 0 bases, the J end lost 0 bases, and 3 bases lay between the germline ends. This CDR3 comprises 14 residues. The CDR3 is CASSLAGSNQPQHF. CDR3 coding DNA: TGTGCCAGCAGCTTAGCGGGTAGCAATCAGCCCCAGCATTTT.

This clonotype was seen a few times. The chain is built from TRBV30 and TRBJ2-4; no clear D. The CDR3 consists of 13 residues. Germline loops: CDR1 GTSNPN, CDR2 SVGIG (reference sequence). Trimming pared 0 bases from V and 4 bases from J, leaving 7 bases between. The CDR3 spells CAWSVAEKNIQYF. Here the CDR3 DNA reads TGTGCCTGGAGTGTGGCAGAAAAAAACATTCAGTACTTC.

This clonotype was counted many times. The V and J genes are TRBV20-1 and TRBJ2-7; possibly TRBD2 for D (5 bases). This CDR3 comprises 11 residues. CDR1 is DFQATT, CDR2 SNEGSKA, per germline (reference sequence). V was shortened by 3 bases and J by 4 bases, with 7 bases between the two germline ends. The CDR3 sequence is CSASRGYEQYF. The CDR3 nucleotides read TGCAGTGCTAGTCGGGGTTACGAGCAGTACTTC.

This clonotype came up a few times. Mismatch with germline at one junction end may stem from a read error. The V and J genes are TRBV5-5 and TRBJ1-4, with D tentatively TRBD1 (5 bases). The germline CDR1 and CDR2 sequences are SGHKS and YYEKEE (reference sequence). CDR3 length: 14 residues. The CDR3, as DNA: TGTGCCAGTAGCTGGCGGGGGGATTACGAAAAACTGTTTTTT. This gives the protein CASSWRGDYEKLFF.

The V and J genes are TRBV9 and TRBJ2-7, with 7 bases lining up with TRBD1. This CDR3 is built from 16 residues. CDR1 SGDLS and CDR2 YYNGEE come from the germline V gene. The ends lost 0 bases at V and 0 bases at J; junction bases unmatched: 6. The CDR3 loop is CASSVADTGASYEQYF. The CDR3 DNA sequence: TGTGCCAGCAGCGTAGCTGACACAGGGGCCTCCTACGAGCAGTACTTC.

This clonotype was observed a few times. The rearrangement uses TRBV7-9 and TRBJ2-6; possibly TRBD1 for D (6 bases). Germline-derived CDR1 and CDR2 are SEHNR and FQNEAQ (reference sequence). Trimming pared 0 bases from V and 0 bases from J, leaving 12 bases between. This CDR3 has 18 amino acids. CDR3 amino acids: CASSLAGTSGSGANVLTF. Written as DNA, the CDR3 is TGTGCCAGCAGCTTAGCCGGGACATCGGGCTCTGGGGCCAACGTCCTGACTTTC.

The chain's CDR3 is CATSGTGINIQYF. The CDR3 DNA reads as TGTGCCACCTCCGGGACAGGGATAAACATTCAGTACTTC. The rearrangement uses TRBV10-3 and TRBJ2-4, with 9 bases fitting TRBD1. There are 13 residues in the CDR3. Germline V gives CDR1 ENHRY, CDR2 SYGVKD. The V segment lost 10 bases and the J segment 6 bases; nucleotides outside the gene matches: 7.

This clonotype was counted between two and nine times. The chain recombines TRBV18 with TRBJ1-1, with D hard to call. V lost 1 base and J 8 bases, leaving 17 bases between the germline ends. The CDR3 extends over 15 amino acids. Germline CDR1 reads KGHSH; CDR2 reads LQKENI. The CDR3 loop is CASSPRTAVGREAFF. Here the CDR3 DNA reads TGTGCCAGCTCACCACGGACCGCTGTAGGGAGAGAAGCTTTCTTT.

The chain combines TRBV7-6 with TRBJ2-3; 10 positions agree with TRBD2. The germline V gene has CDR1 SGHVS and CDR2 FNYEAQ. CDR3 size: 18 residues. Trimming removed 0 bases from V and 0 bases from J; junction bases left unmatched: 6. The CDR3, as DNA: TGTGCCAGCAGCTTAGCGGCTACTAGCGGGACCAGCACAGATACGCAGTATTTT. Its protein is CASSLAATSGTSTDTQYF.

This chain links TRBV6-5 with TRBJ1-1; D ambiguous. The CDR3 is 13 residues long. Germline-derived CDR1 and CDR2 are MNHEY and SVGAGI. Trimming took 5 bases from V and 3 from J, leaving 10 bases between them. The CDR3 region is CASSLDTYTEAFF. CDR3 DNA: TGTGCCAGCAGTCTTGACACCTACACTGAAGCTTTCTTT.

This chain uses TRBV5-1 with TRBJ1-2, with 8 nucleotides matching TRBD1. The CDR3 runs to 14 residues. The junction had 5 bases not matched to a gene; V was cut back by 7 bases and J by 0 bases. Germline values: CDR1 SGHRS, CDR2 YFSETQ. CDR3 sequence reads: CASGVDRANYGYTF. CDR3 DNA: TGCGCCAGCGGCGTGGACAGGGCTAACTATGGCTACACCTTC.